Listed below are T cell receptor beta chains from one sample, sequenced in a study of blood T cell repertoires in COVID-19. The method was immunoSEQ multiplex PCR; TCRdb's version includes in-frame clones alone and lacks a portion of them. This table has about 300,000 clones, 70% to 90% appearing once. Sequencing input: PBMCs or T cells enriched from blood (not recorded which). The source is a woman aged 25 to 39 who had recovered from COVID-19. The CDR3 runs from the conserved cysteine through the conserved F or W. A D gene is named only where the DNA matches it firmly.

D gene,V gene,CDR3 protein
.,TRBV7-9,CASSTPNTEAFF
.,TRBV9,CASSQGSGYTF
.,TRBV5-1,CASSLEPIMNTEAFF
TRBD2,TRBV7-2,CASSLRSGGAYNEQFF
.,TRBV6-4,CASRATGLNTEAFF
.,TRBV11-2,CASSLDLRGRGNEKLFF
TRBD1,TRBV6-1,CASSERTGPNYGYTF
TRBD1,TRBV18,CASSPVAGTVAEPQHF
.,TRBV4-1,CASSQAWTVSYEQYF
TRBD1,TRBV6-5,CASSSPGQRNSPLHF
.,TRBV7-9,CASSFDRPDTQYF
.,TRBV2,CASSDRGAGELFF
.,TRBV6-5,CASSYDARVNTEAFF
.,TRBV9,CASSVLAGPYEQYF
TRBD1,TRBV19,CASSIPGQGSAYGYTF
.,TRBV5-1,CASSSGLSGPMGETQYF
TRBD1,TRBV7-9,CASSSQVGQGARYEQYF
.,TRBV25-1,CASSEGQAYGYTF
TRBD1,TRBV18,CASSPGLAGGIGQYF
TRBD1,TRBV24-1,CATSEGTEPYEQYF
TRBD1,TRBV7-8,CASSLGTGITGELFF
.,TRBV5-1,CASSLGRVTGELFF
TRBD1,TRBV10-3,CANRQGFGTEAFF
.,TRBV4-2,CASSQAGNTEAFF
.,TRBV18,CASSPPITGAGEQYF
.,TRBV5-4,CASSFPGAFGYTF
TRBD2,TRBV27,CASSLSRLAGVPNEQYF
TRBD2,TRBV7-9,CASSRIGGGAGEQYF
.,TRBV14,CASSQVRAIGEAFF
.,TRBV28,CASSLFEVAQFF
TRBD2,TRBV20-1,CSASGTSSNEQFF
.,TRBV1,CTSSQDRSLAGSTDTQYF
TRBD1,TRBV29-1,CSVEDPGQGEAGNTIYF
.,TRBV5-5,CASSPRDNYGYTF
.,TRBV19,CASSLGTGGSNQPQHF
TRBD2,TRBV2,CASSETGGVPDTQYF
.,TRBV4-2,CASSPGRQTHRHEQFF
.,TRBV7-9,CASSSDGAYEQYF
.,TRBV7-9,CASSSPTENYGYTF
.,TRBV10-3,CAISESAGANYGYTF
TRBD2,TRBV6-5,CASSYSGTSSTDTQYF
.,TRBV6-5,CASSPPNQPQHF
.,TRBV7-8,CASSLFGWNTEAFF
TRBD1,TRBV6-6,CASSTTGGAYEKLFF
.,TRBV7-6,CASSSGKTLTDTQYF